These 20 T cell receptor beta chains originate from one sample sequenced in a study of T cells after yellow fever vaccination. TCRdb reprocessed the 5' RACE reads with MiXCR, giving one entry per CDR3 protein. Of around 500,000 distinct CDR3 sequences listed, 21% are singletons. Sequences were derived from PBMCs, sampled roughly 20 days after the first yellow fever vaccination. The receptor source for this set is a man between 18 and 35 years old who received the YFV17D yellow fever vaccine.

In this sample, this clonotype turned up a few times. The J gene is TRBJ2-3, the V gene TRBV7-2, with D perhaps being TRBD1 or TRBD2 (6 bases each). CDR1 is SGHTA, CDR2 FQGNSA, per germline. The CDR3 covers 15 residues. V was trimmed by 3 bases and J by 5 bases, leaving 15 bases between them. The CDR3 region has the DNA TGTGCCAGCAGCTTTCTCACTAGGGGGGTAGATACGCAGTATTTT. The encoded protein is CASSFLTRGVDTQYF.

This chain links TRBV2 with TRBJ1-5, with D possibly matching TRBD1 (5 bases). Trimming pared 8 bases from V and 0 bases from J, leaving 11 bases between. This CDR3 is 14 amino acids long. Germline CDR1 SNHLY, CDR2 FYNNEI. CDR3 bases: TGTGCCAGCCGGGACGGCTATAGCAATCAGCCCCAGCATTTT. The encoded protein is CASRDGYSNQPQHF.

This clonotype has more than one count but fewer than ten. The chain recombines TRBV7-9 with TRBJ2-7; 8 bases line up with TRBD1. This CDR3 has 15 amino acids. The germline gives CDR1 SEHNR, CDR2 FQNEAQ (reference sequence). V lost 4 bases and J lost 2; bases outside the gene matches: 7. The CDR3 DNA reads TGTGCCAGCAGCTCCCATGACAGGGGTGCCTACGAGCAGTACTTC. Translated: CASSSHDRGAYEQYF.

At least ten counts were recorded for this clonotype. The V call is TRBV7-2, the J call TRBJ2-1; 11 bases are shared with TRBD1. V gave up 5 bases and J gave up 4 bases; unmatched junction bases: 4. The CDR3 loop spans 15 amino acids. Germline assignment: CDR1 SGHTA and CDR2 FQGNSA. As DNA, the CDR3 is TGTGCCAGCAGCCCCCGGGACAGGGGGTACAATGAGCAGTTCTTC. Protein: CASSPRDRGYNEQFF.

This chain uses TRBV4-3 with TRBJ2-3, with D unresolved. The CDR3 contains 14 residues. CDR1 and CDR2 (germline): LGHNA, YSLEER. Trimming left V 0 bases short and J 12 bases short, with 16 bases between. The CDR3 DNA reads TGCGCCAGCAGCCAAGACGTCGGCTCGGGTATACAGTATTTT. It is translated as CASSQDVGSGIQYF.

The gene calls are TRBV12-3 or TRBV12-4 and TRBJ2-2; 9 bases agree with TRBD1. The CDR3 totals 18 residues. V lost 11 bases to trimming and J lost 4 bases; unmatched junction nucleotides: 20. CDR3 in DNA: TGTGCCTTCAGACCCAATCGGGGACAGGGAATGAGCACCGGGGAGCTGTTTTTT. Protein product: CAFRPNRGQGMSTGELFF.

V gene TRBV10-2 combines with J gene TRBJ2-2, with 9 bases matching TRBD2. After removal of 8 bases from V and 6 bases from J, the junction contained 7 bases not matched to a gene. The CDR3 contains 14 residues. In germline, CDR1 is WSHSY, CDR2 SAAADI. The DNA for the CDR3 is TGCGCCAGCCGGCGGGGGGGCACGGCCGGGGAGCTGTTTTTT. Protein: CASRRGGTAGELFF.

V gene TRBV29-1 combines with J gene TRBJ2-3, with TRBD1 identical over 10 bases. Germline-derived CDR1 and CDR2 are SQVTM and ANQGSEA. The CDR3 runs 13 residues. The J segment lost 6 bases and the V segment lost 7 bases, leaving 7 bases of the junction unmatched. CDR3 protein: CSDQRQGADTQYF. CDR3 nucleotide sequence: TGCAGCGATCAAAGACAGGGGGCGGATACGCAGTATTTT.

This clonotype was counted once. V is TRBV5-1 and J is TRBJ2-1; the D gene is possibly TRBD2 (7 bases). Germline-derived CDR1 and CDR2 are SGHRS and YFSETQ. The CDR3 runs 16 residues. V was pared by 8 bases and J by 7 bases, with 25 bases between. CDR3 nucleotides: TGCGCCAGAAGTTTAGGGGGGGCGGTAAGAATGAATGAGCAGTTCTTC. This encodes CARSLGGAVRMNEQFF.

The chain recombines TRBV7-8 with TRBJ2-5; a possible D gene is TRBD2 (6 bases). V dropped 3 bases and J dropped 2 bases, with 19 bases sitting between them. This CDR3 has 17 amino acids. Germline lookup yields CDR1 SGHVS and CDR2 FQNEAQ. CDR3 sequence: CASSFWLVRRGQETQYF. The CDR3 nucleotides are TGTGCCAGCAGCTTTTGGCTGGTCCGGAGGGGACAAGAGACCCAGTACTTC. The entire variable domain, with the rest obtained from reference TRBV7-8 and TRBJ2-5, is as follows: GAGVSQSPRYKVAKRGQDVALRCDPISGHVSLFWYQQALGQGPEFLTYFQNEAQLDKSGLPSDRFFAERPEGSVSTLKIQRTQQEDSAVYLCASSFWLVRRGQETQYFGPGTRLLVL.

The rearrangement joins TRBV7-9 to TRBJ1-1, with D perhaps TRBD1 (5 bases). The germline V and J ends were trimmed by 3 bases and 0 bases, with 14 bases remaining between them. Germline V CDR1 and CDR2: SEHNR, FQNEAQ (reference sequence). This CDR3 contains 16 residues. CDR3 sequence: CASSFPLKGMNTEAFF. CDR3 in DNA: TGTGCCAGCAGCTTTCCGTTGAAGGGGATGAACACTGAAGCTTTCTTT.

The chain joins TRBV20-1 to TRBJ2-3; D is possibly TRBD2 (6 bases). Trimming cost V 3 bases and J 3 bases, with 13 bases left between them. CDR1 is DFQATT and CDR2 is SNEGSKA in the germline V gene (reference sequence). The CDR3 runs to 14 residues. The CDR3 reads CSARTGLATDTQYF. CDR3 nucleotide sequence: TGCAGTGCTAGGACGGGGCTAGCGACAGATACGCAGTATTTT.

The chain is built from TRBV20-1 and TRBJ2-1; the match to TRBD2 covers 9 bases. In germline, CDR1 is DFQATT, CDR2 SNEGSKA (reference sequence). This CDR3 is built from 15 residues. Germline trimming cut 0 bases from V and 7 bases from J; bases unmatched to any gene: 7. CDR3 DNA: TGCAGTGCTAGAGATCCTTGGCGGGGGGGGAATGAGCAGTTCTTC. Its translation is CSARDPWRGGNEQFF.

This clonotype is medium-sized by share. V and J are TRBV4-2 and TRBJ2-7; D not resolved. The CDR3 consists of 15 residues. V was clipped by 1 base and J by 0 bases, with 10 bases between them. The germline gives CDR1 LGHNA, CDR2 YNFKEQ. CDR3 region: CASSQGATFSYEQYF. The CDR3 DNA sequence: TGTGCCAGCAGCCAAGGGGCTACGTTCTCCTACGAGCAGTACTTC.

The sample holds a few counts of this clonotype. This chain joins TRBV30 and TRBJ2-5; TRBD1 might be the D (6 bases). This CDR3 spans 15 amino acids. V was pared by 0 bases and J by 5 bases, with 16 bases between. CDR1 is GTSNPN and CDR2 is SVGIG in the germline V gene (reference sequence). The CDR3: CAWSVGQGNRETQYF. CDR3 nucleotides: TGTGCCTGGAGTGTGGGGCAGGGGAATCGTGAGACCCAGTACTTC.

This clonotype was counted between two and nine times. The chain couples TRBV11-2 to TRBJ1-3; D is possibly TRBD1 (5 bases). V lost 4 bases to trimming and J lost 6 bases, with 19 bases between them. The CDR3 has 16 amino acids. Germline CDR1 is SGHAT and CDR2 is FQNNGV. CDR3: CASSSLRRGLLNTIYF. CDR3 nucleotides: TGTGCCAGCAGCTCATTACGACGGGGACTTTTAAACACCATATATTTT.

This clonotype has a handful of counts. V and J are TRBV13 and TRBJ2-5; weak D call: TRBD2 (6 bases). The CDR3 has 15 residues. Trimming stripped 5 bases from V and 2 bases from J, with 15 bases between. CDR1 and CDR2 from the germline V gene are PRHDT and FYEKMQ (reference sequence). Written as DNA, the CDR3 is TGTGCCAGCAGCCAACGGGCAGGGAGGCAAGAGACCCAGTACTTC. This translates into CASSQRAGRQETQYF.

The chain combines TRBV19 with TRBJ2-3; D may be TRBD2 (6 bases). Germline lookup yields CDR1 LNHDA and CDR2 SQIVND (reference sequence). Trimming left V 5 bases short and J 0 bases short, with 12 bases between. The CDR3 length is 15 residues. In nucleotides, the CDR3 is TGTGCCAGTAGTCCCACTAGCCGAAGCACAGATACGCAGTATTTT. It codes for CASSPTSRSTDTQYF.

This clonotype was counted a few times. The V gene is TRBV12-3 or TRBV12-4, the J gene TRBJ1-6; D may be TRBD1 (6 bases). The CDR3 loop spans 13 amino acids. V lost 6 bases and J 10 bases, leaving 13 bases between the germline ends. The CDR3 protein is CASSYREGSPLHF. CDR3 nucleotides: TGTGCCAGCAGCTACAGGGAAGGATCACCCCTCCACTTT.

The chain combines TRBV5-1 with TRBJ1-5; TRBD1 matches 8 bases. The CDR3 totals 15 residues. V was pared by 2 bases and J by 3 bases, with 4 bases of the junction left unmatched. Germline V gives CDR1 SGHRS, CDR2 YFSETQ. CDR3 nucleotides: TGCGCCAGCAGCTTAGGACAGGGTGTCAATCAGCCCCAGCATTTT. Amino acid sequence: CASSLGQGVNQPQHF.